The next 3 T cell receptor beta chains were all read from a single sample in a study of blood T cells in healthy people across ages. A sample-barcoded 5' primer and a J-beta primer mix were used in a second PCR of about 7 to 12 cycles. In TCRdb, the 5' RACE reads were re-called with MiXCR into one record per CDR3 protein. The sample consists of nearly 800,000 distinct CDR3 sequences, 45% to 70% of them appearing once. Specimen: blood. All receptors come from a man aged 40-49 years in good health.

The chain recombines TRBV7-2 with TRBJ1-2, with a tentative D call TRBD1 (6 bases). The CDR3 loop spans 14 amino acids. CDR1 SGHTA and CDR2 FQGNSA come from the germline V gene. V lost 5 bases to trimming and J lost 6 bases, with 16 bases between them. The CDR3 is CASSATRGSHGYTF. The CDR3 DNA is TGTGCCAGCAGCGCTACCAGGGGAAGCCATGGCTACACCTTC. The full variable domain, with the rest looked up from reference TRBV7-2 and TRBJ1-2, is GAGVSQSPSNKVTEKGKDVELRCDPISGHTALYWYRQSLGQGLEFLIYFQGNSAPDKSGLPSDRFSAERTGGSVSTLTIQRTQQEDSAVYLCASSATRGSHGYTFGSGTRLTVV.

The chain has TRBV7-2 and TRBJ2-3; 7 bases match TRBD2. J lost 3 bases, V lost 7 bases, and 10 bases had no gene match. This CDR3 is 15 amino acids long. In germline, CDR1 is SGHTA, CDR2 FQGNSA. The CDR3 loop is CASNPRGGRTDTQYF. The CDR3 region has the DNA TGTGCCAGCAACCCAAGGGGCGGGAGAACAGATACGCAGTATTTT.

The chain has TRBV24-1 and TRBJ2-1, with TRBD2 identical over 9 bases. CDR3 length equals 17 residues. The V gene's germline CDR1 is KGHDR and CDR2 SFDVKD. Trimming removed 0 bases from V and 2 bases from J; junction bases left unmatched: 4. CDR3 nucleotides: TGTGCCACCAGTGATTTGGATTCTAGCGGGACCTACAATGAGCAGTTCTTC. This gives the protein CATSDLDSSGTYNEQFF.